These T cell receptor beta chains were read from a single sample in a study of shared clonotypes between healthy human individuals. The method was immunoSEQ multiplex PCR; TCRdb's version includes in-frame clones alone and lacks a portion of them. This sample carries hundreds of thousands of clones, over 65% of them seen once, and the ten largest clones take 1.5% to 2%. Sequencing input: memory CD4+ T cells sorted from blood. These receptors were taken from a woman in her 30s in good health. The CDR3 runs from the conserved cysteine through the conserved F or W. The order of the fields is clone size, D gene, CDR3 length, V gene, J gene, CDR3 protein, CDR3 DNA. D genes are given only for firm matches. The size entry is marked missing in some rows and otherwise reads once, few, many or a size class.

once	-	12	TRBV5-4	TRBJ1-1	CASSYSSYEAFF	TGTGCCAGCAGCTATAGTTCGTATGAAGCTTTCTTT
-	-	14	TRBV11-2	TRBJ2-7	CASSTSTGAYEQYF	TGTGCCAGCAGCACCTCGACAGGAGCCTACGAGCAGTACTTC
-	-	16	TRBV18	TRBJ2-6	CASSPLAGSGANVLTF	TGTGCCAGCTCACCTCTAGCCGGCTCTGGGGCCAACGTCCTGACTTTC
-	-	14	TRBV2	TRBJ1-5	CASRAGGFLQPQHF	TGTGCCAGCAGGGCGGGTGGTTTTTTGCAGCCCCAGCATTTT
many	TRBD1	13	TRBV28	TRBJ1-2	CASRPGQASGYTF	TGTGCCAGCAGGCCGGGACAGGCGTCTGGCTACACCTTC
few	-	14	TRBV9	TRBJ1-2	CASSVGRDSGGYTF	TGTGCCAGCAGCGTAGGTCGTGACAGTGGTGGCTACACCTTC
-	-	13	TRBV5-4	TRBJ1-1	CASSFYHTDEAFF	TGTGCCAGCAGCTTTTACCACACCGATGAAGCTTTCTTT
once	TRBD1	15	TRBV7-2	TRBJ2-7	CASSLDMPGGAEQYF	TGTGCCAGCAGCTTAGATATGCCAGGGGGTGCCGAGCAGTACTTC
few	-	17	TRBV11-2	TRBJ1-2	CASSERSEVVPYYGYTF	TGTGCCAGCAGCGAGAGATCTGAAGTAGTGCCTTACTATGGCTACACCTTC
-	-	13	TRBV5-1	TRBJ2-5	CASSFPGAETQYF	TGCGCCAGCAGCTTTCCGGGGGCGGAGACCCAGTACTTC
-	-	15	TRBV5-1	TRBJ1-4	CASSSGGPGWEKLFF	TGCGCCAGCAGCAGTGGCGGTCCAGGGTGGGAAAAACTGTTTTTT
-	TRBD1	14	TRBV28	TRBJ1-5	CASRPETGYQPQHF	TGTGCCAGCAGACCCGAGACAGGGTATCAGCCCCAGCATTTT
-	-	20	TRBV27	TRBJ1-1	CASSPDLLRRGLLMNTEAFF	TGTGCCAGCAGTCCCGACCTCCTCCGAAGGGGGTTGCTTATGAACACTGAAGCTTTCTTT
-	-	13	TRBV28	TRBJ2-1	CASSSSVLYEQFF	TGTGCCAGCAGTTCTAGTGTCCTGTATGAGCAGTTCTTC
-	TRBD1	13	TRBV6-1	TRBJ1-2	CASSEGQGGGYTF	TGTGCCAGCAGCGAGGGACAGGGAGGTGGCTACACCTTC
few	TRBD2	13	TRBV28	TRBJ2-7	CASTREGSYEQYF	TGTGCCAGCACGCGGGAGGGCTCCTACGAGCAGTACTTC
-	-	15	TRBV7-9	TRBJ1-1	CASSLAGQRGTEAFF	TGTGCCAGCAGCTTAGCAGGGCAAAGGGGCACTGAAGCTTTCTTT
-	TRBD1	19	TRBV9	TRBJ2-3	CASSVALPTPGRGPDTQYF	TGTGCCAGCAGCGTAGCTTTGCCAACTCCGGGAAGGGGGCCAGATACGCAGTATTTT
-	-	15	TRBV6-5	TRBJ2-4	CASSPLTAQGLLQYF	TGTGCCAGCAGTCCCCTGACCGCCCAGGGGCTTCTTCAGTACTTC
once	TRBD1	15	TRBV28	TRBJ1-2	CASRILQGGIHGYTF	TGTGCCAGCAGAATTCTCCAGGGGGGAATCCATGGCTACACCTTC
-	-	13	TRBV2	TRBJ2-5	CASSSDRGGTQYF	TGTGCCAGCAGTTCAGACCGGGGCGGGACCCAGTACTTC
-	TRBD2	16	TRBV5-4	TRBJ2-7	CASSLVAAGYAYEQYF	TGTGCCAGCAGCTTGGTTGCAGCGGGGTACGCCTACGAGCAGTACTTC
-	-	13	TRBV5-1	TRBJ2-1	CASSPELRIEQFF	TGCGCCAGCAGCCCGGAACTTAGAATTGAGCAGTTCTTC
few	-	14	TRBV5-4	TRBJ2-1	CASEKGDGFNEQFF	TGTGCCAGCGAGAAGGGGGACGGTTTCAATGAGCAGTTCTTC
-	-	12	TRBV2	TRBJ2-7	CASTRGAYEQYF	TGTGCCAGCACCAGGGGAGCCTACGAGCAGTACTTC
many	-	11	TRBV20-1	TRBJ2-5	CSAARQQTQYF	TGCAGTGCGGCGCGACAACAGACCCAGTACTTC
-	TRBD2	15	TRBV29-1	TRBJ2-1	CSALRGGTGRNEQFF	TGCAGCGCTTTGCGGGGGGGGACTGGGAGGAATGAGCAGTTCTTC
-	-	17	TRBV19	TRBJ2-1	CASSIGAGQATYNEQFF	TGTGCCAGTAGTATAGGTGCCGGGCAGGCGACCTACAATGAGCAGTTCTTC
few	TRBD2	14	TRBV6-6	TRBJ2-1	CASWFSGSNNEQFF	TGTGCCAGCTGGTTTAGCGGGAGTAACAATGAGCAGTTCTTC
-	TRBD2	14	TRBV28	TRBJ2-3	CASRSGTSTDTQYF	TGTGCCAGCAGGTCCGGGACTAGTACCGATACGCAGTATTTT
once	-	15	TRBV9	TRBJ2-7	CASSVVSGFTYEQYF	TGTGCCAGCAGCGTAGTGAGCGGGTTCACCTACGAGCAGTACTTC
few	-	15	TRBV27	TRBJ2-4	CASSSRTLAKNIQYF	TGTGCCAGCAGTTCCCGGACCTTAGCCAAAAACATTCAGTACTTC
-	-	15	TRBV9	TRBJ2-1	CASSVGGNSYNEQFF	TGTGCCAGCAGCGTAGGCGGCAACTCCTACAATGAGCAGTTCTTC
-	-	15	TRBV30	TRBJ1-6	CAWSVSGAGHSPLHF	TGTGCCTGGAGTGTATCCGGGGCCGGACATTCACCCCTCCACTTT
-	-	14	TRBV2	TRBJ1-2	CASSDPGQNYGYTF	TGTGCCAGCAGCGACCCAGGACAGAACTATGGCTACACCTTC
-	-	14	TRBV5-1	TRBJ2-2	CASSFWESTGELFF	TGCGCCAGCAGCTTTTGGGAGAGCACCGGGGAGCTGTTTTTT
-	TRBD2	13	TRBV28	TRBJ2-4	CASSRSGSGIQYF	TGTGCCAGCAGCCGTAGCGGGAGTGGCATTCAGTACTTC
once	-	14	TRBV11-2	TRBJ1-1	CASSLERSETEAFF	TGTGCCAGCAGCTTAGAACGTTCGGAGACTGAAGCTTTCTTT
-	TRBD1	15	TRBV19	TRBJ2-3	CASSTGQGSTDTQYF	TGTGCCAGTAGTACAGGACAGGGTAGCACAGATACGCAGTATTTT
-	-	16	TRBV19	TRBJ1-5	CASSIGGPYSNQPQHF	TGTGCCAGTAGTATAGGCGGTCCTTATAGCAATCAGCCCCAGCATTTT
-	TRBD2	15	TRBV4-1	TRBJ2-1	CASTDSGRASNEQFF	TGCGCCAGCACCGATAGCGGGAGGGCCTCCAATGAGCAGTTCTTC
-	TRBD2	15	TRBV27	TRBJ2-3	CASSAGLAWKYTQYF	TGTGCCAGCAGTGCCGGACTAGCCTGGAAATATACGCAGTATTTT
-	-	14	TRBV28	TRBJ2-7	CATKGSLASYEQYF	TGTGCCACCAAGGGGTCGTTGGCCAGCTACGAGCAGTACTTC
-	TRBD2	20	TRBV7-6	TRBJ2-7	CASSLGRRLAGGPGSYEQYF	TGTGCCAGCAGCTTAGGTCGGAGACTAGCGGGAGGCCCTGGTTCCTACGAGCAGTACTTC
-	TRBD1	12	TRBV2	TRBJ1-4	CASRDSDSMRFF	TGTGCCAGCCGGGACAGCGACTCAATGAGGTTTTTT
few	TRBD1	14	TRBV28	TRBJ1-1	CASSGQGLNTEAFF	TGTGCCAGCAGTGGACAGGGACTGAACACTGAAGCTTTCTTT
-	-	14	TRBV15	TRBJ1-1	CATSRVTAGTEAFF	TGTGCCACCAGCAGAGTAACAGCCGGGACTGAAGCTTTCTTT
few	TRBD2	20	TRBV2	TRBJ2-1	CASSEALWTSGSQLYNEQFF	TGTGCCAGCAGTGAAGCGCTCTGGACTAGCGGGAGCCAGCTCTACAATGAGCAGTTCTTC
-	-	14	TRBV28	TRBJ1-1	CASSKQGPNTEAFF	TGTGCCAGCAGTAAACAGGGCCCTAACACTGAAGCTTTCTTT
-	TRBD1	15	TRBV6-4	TRBJ1-1	CASSQLQGAHTEAFF	TGTGCCAGCAGTCAGTTACAGGGGGCTCACACTGAAGCTTTCTTT
-	-	15	TRBV4-1	TRBJ2-1	CASRGGVGRGNEQFF	TGCGCCAGCAGGGGGGGGGTTGGCAGGGGCAATGAGCAGTTCTTC
-	-	15	TRBV18	TRBJ2-2	CASSPVASRTGELFF	TGTGCCAGCTCACCGGTCGCTAGCAGAACCGGGGAGCTGTTTTTT
once	TRBD1	12	TRBV5-1	TRBJ1-1	CASSLGQGAAFF	TGCGCCAGCAGCTTGGGGCAGGGGGCTGCTTTCTTT
-	-	14	TRBV18	TRBJ2-7	CASSPPSSWEEQYF	TGTGCCAGCTCCCCCCCGAGTTCCTGGGAGGAGCAGTACTTC
-	-	11	TRBV20-1	TRBJ2-7	CSAYRDYEQYF	TGCAGTGCTTACAGGGACTACGAGCAGTACTTC
many	TRBD1	15	TRBV7-9	TRBJ2-7	CASSLLGQVPYEQYF	TGTGCCAGCAGCTTACTAGGACAGGTTCCCTACGAGCAGTACTTC
-	TRBD2	15	TRBV5-1	TRBJ2-1	CASSLSSGSYNEQFF	TGCGCCAGCAGCCTCTCTAGCGGATCCTACAATGAGCAGTTCTTC